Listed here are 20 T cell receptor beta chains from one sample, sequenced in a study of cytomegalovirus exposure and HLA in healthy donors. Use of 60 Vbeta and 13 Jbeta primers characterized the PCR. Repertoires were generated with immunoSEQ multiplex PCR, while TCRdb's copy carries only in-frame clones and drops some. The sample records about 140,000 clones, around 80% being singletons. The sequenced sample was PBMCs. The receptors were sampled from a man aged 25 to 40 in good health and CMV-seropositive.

The CDR3 DNA sequence: TGTGCCAGCAGTACCCGCAGCGGGTCGGTCGGGGAGCTGTTTTTT. Translation gives CASSTRSGSVGELFF. The chain couples TRBV6-5 to TRBJ2-2; D is perhaps TRBD2 (6 bases). The CDR3 is made up of 15 amino acids. Germline CDR1 and CDR2: MNHEY and SVGAGI. Trimming cost V 5 bases and J 7 bases, with 17 bases left between them.

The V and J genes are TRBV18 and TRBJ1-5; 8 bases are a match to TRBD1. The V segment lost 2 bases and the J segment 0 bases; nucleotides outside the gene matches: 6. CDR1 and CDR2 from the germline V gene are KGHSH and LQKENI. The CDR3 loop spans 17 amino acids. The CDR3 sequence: CASSPVSGGGSNQPQHF. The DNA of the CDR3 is TGTGCCAGCTCACCAGTGTCAGGGGGCGGTAGCAATCAGCCCCAGCATTTT.

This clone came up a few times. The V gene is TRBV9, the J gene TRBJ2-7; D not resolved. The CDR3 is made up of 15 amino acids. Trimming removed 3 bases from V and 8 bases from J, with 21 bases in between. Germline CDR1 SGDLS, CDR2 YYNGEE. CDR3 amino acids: CASSDPQDYLEKQYF. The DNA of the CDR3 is TGTGCCAGCAGCGACCCACAAGATTACCTAGAAAAGCAGTACTTC.

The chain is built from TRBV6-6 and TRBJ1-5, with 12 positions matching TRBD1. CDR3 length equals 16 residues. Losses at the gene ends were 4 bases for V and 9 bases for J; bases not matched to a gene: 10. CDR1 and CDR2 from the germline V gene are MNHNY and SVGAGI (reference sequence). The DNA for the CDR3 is TGTGCCAGCAGTTTGGGACAGGGGGCCCTTCAAGGGCCCCAGCATTTT. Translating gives CASSLGQGALQGPQHF.

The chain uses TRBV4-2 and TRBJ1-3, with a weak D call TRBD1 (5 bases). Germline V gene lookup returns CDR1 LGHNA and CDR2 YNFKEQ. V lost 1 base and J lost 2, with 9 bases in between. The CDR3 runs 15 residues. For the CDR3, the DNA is TGTGCCAGCAGCCAAGTCAGGGTTCCTGGAAACACCATATATTTT. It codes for CASSQVRVPGNTIYF.

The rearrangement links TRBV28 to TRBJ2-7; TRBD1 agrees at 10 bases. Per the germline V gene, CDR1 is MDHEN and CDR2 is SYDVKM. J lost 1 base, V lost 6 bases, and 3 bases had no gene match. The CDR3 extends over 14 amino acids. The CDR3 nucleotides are TGTGCCAGCAGGGACAGGGGGTCTTCCTACGAGCAGTACTTC. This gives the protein CASRDRGSSYEQYF.

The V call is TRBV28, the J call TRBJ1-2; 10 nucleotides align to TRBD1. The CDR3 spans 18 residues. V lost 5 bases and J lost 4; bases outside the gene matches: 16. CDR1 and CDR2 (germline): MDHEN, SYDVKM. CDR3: CASSLVGDRGLKSYGYTF. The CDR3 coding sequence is TGTGCCAGCAGTCTAGTAGGTGACAGGGGGCTAAAGAGCTATGGCTACACCTTC.

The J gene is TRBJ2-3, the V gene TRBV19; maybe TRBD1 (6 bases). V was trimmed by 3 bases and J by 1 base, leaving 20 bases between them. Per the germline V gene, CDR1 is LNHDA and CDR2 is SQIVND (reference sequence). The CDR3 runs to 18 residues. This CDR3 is CASSIRARGGYRTDTQYF. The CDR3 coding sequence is TGTGCCAGTAGTATCCGGGCAAGAGGGGGATATCGCACAGATACGCAGTATTTT.

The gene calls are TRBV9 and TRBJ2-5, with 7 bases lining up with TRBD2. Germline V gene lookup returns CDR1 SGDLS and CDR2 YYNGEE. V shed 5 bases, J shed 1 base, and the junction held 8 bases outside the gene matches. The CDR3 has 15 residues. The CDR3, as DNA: TGTGCCAGCAGTGAGCAAGCGGGGTTCCAAGAGACCCAGTACTTC. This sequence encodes CASSEQAGFQETQYF. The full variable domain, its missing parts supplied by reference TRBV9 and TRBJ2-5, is DSGVTQTPKHLITATGQRVTLRCSPRSGDLSVYWYQQSLDQGLQFLIQYYNGEERAKGNILERFSAQQFPDLHSELNLSSLELGDSALYFCASSEQAGFQETQYFGPGTRLLVL.

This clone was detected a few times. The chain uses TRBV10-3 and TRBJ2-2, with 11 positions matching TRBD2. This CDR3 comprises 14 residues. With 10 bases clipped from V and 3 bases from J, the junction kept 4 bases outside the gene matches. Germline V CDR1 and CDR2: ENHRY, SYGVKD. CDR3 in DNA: TGTGCCACCGGGACTAGCGGTTACACCGGGGAGCTGTTTTTT. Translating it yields CATGTSGYTGELFF.

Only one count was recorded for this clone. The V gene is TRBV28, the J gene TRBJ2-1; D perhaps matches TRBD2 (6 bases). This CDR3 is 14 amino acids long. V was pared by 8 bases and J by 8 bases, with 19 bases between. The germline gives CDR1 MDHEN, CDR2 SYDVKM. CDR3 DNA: TGTGCCAGCCAGTCAGGTCGGGGGTTCGATGAGCAGTTCTTC. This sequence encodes CASQSGRGFDEQFF.

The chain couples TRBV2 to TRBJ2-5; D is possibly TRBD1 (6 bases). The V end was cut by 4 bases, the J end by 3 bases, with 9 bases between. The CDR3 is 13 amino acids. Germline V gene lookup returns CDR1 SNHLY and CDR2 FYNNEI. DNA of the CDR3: TGTGCCAGCAGTGTTCAGGGGAAAGAGACCCAGTACTTC. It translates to CASSVQGKETQYF.

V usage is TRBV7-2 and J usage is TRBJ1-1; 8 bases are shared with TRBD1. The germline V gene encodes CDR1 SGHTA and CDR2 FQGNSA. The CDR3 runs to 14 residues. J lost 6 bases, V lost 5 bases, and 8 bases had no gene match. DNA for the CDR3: TGTGCCAGCAGCCCGGACAGGGAGGTCGCTGAAGCTTTCTTT. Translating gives CASSPDREVAEAFF.

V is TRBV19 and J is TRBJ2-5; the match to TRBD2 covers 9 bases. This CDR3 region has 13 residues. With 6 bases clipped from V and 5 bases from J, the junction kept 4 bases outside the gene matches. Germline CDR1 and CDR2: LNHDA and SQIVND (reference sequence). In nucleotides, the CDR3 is TGTGCCAGTAGAGCTAGCGGGGTGGAGACCCAGTACTTC. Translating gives CASRASGVETQYF.

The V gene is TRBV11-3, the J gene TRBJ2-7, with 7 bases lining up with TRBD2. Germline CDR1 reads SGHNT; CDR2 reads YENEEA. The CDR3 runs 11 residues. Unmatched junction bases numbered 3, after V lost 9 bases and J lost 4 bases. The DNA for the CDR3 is TGTGCCAGTGCAGCGGGATACGAGCAGTACTTC. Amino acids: CASAAGYEQYF.

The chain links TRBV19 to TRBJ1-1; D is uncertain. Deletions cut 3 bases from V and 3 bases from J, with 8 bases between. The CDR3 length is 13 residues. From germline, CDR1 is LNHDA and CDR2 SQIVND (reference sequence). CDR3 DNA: TGTGCCAGTAGTATTGGTCCGGACACTGAAGCTTTCTTT. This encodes CASSIGPDTEAFF.

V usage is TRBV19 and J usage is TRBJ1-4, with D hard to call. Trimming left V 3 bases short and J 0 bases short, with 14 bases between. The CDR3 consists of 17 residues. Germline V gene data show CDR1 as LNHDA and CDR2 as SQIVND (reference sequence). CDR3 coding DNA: TGTGCCAGTAGTATGTGGAGGCAGGCGGCAACTAATGAAAAACTGTTTTTT. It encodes CASSMWRQAATNEKLFF.

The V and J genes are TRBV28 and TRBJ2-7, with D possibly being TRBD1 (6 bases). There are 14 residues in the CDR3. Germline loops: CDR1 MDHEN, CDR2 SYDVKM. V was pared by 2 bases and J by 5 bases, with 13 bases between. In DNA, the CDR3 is TGTGCCAGCAGTTTACGGTCAGGGGTAGACGAGCAGTACTTC. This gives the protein CASSLRSGVDEQYF.

The CDR3 DNA reads TGTGCCAGCAGCGCAGGGGGACTAGCCGCCAGGGAGCAGTTCTTC. Its protein product is CASSAGGLAAREQFF. J is TRBJ2-1 and V is TRBV13; 9 positions agree with TRBD2. The CDR3 loop spans 15 amino acids. Germline values: CDR1 PRHDT, CDR2 FYEKMQ (reference sequence). J lost 10 bases, V lost 5 bases, and 12 bases had no gene match. The whole variable domain, remainder taken from reference TRBV13 and TRBJ2-1, is AAGVIQSPRHLIKEKRETATLKCYPIPRHDTVYWYQQGPGQDPQFLISFYEKMQSDKGSIPDRFSAQQFSDYHSELNMSSLELGDSALYFCASSAGGLAAREQFFGPGTRLTVL.

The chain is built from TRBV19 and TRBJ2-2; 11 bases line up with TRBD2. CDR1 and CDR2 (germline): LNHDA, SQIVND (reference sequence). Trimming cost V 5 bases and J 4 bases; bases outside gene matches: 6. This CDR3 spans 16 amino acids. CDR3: CASSPLAGAGTGELFF. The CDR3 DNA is TGTGCCAGTAGTCCACTAGCGGGGGCGGGCACCGGGGAGCTGTTTTTT.